Following are 12 T cell receptor beta chains from one sample sequenced in a study of blood T cell repertoires in COVID-19. The protocol was immunoSEQ multiplex PCR, while the TCRdb copy is restricted to in-frame clones and leaves out a portion. The data show approximately 180,000 clones, with 65% to 80% seen just once and about 15% held by the top ten. Input material: PBMCs or T cells enriched from blood (not recorded which). All receptors come from a woman aged 45 to 65 with acute COVID-19.

The chain carries TRBV24-1 and TRBJ2-2; 7 bases align to TRBD2. J lost 4 bases, V lost 3 bases, and 7 bases had no gene match. This CDR3 is built from 16 residues. Germline values: CDR1 KGHDR, CDR2 SFDVKD. Here the CDR3 DNA reads TGTGCCACCAGTGATGAGCGGGGACTCGGCACCGGGGAGCTGTTTTTT. It codes for CATSDERGLGTGELFF.

The gene calls are TRBV5-4 and TRBJ2-3; possibly TRBD1 for D (6 bases). The CDR3 spans 15 residues. Germline V gene data show CDR1 as SGHNT and CDR2 as YYREEE (reference sequence). V lost 0 bases to trimming and J lost 2 bases, with 10 bases between them. The CDR3 protein is CASSLGTEHTDTQYF. CDR3 in DNA: TGTGCCAGCAGCTTGGGGACAGAGCACACAGATACGCAGTATTTT.

The chain uses TRBV5-1 and TRBJ1-3, with 9 bases aligning to TRBD1. Per the germline V gene, CDR1 is SGHRS and CDR2 is YFSETQ. Unmatched junction bases numbered 11, after V lost 7 bases and J lost 0 bases. The CDR3 length is 17 residues. The CDR3 is CASRWGGTGTSGNTIYF. The CDR3 DNA is TGCGCCAGCCGTTGGGGGGGGACAGGGACCTCTGGAAACACCATATATTTT.

The V gene is TRBV3-1 (or the pseudogene TRBV3-2), the J gene TRBJ1-4, with D possibly matching TRBD1 (5 bases). V was cut by 4 bases and J by 5 bases, with 11 bases left in between. Germline CDR1 reads LGHDT; CDR2 reads YNNKEL (reference sequence). CDR3 length: 14 amino acids. CDR3 coding DNA: TGTGCCAGCAGCCCGGGACGGGGGAATGAAAAACTGTTTTTT. This sequence encodes CASSPGRGNEKLFF.

In DNA, the CDR3 is TGCGCCAGCAGCCTCCATTCCACCGGGGAGCTGTTTTTT. Residues: CASSLHSTGELFF. The chain combines TRBV4-1 with TRBJ2-2; D unclear. The V gene's germline CDR1 is MGHRA and CDR2 YSYEKL. Trimming stripped 4 bases from V and 4 bases from J, with 7 bases between. The CDR3 loop spans 13 amino acids.

The chain uses TRBV15 and TRBJ1-3, with D uncertain. The CDR3 sequence is 15 residues long. V dropped 1 base and J dropped 0 bases, with 7 bases sitting between them. The germline V gene has CDR1 LNHNV and CDR2 YYDKDF (reference sequence). The CDR3: CATSRGLDSGNTIYF. CDR3 nucleotide sequence: TGTGCCACCAGCAGAGGGCTTGACTCTGGAAACACCATATATTTT.

The genes are TRBV4-2 and TRBJ2-2; D perhaps matches TRBD2 (6 bases). The CDR3 length is 16 residues. From germline, CDR1 is LGHNA and CDR2 YNFKEQ. V lost 7 bases to trimming and J lost 5 bases, with 20 bases between them. CDR3 nucleotide sequence: TGTGCCAGCACCCTCGAGGCGGCCCGGGGGACCGGGGAGCTGTTTTTT. Translation: CASTLEAARGTGELFF.

The rearrangement links TRBV4-3 to TRBJ1-3, with TRBD1 identical over 7 bases. Germline CDR1 LGHNA, CDR2 YSLEER. The CDR3 is made up of 17 amino acids. J gave up 2 bases and V 0 bases, and 7 bases lay outside the gene matches. CDR3: CASSQDGPGGTGNTIYF. The CDR3 coding sequence is TGCGCCAGCAGCCAAGATGGTCCAGGGGGTACTGGAAACACCATATATTTT.

V is TRBV3-1 (or the pseudogene TRBV3-2) and J is TRBJ1-2; 8 nucleotides match TRBD1. The CDR3 has 16 amino acids. The J segment lost 5 bases and the V segment lost 4 bases, leaving 12 bases of the junction unmatched. CDR1 and CDR2 from the germline V gene are LGHDT and YNNKEL (reference sequence). This CDR3 is CASSPPLQGVEYGYTF. CDR3 nucleotide sequence: TGTGCCAGCAGCCCTCCCTTACAGGGGGTTGAGTATGGCTACACCTTC.

V gene TRBV6-6 combines with J gene TRBJ2-7; D might be TRBD1 (6 bases). The CDR3 is made up of 13 amino acids. The ends were cut back, 2 bases at V and 6 bases at J, with 11 bases in the middle. CDR1 MNHNY and CDR2 SVGAGI come from the germline V gene (reference sequence). The CDR3 sequence is CASSYTQGSEQYV. In DNA form, the CDR3 reads TGTGCCAGCAGTTACACACAGGGCTCCGAGCAGTACGTC.

The rearrangement uses TRBV18 and TRBJ2-3; possible D gene TRBD2, 5 bases. The CDR3 is 13 residues long. V lost 4 bases to trimming and J lost 6 bases, with 11 bases between them. Germline V gene sequence: CDR1 KGHSH, CDR2 LQKENI. CDR3 coding DNA: TGTGCCAGCTCACGCCCTGGGGAGGATACGCAGTATTTT. Its protein is CASSRPGEDTQYF.

The gene calls are TRBV3-1 (or the pseudogene TRBV3-2) and TRBJ2-1; possible D gene TRBD2, 5 bases. CDR3 length equals 13 residues. Trimming cost V 3 bases and J 7 bases, with 10 bases left between them. The V gene's germline CDR1 is LGHDT and CDR2 YNNKEL (reference sequence). The CDR3 DNA reads TGTGCCAGCAGCCAGTTCGGGGAAAATGAGCAGTTCTTC. Amino acid sequence: CASSQFGENEQFF.